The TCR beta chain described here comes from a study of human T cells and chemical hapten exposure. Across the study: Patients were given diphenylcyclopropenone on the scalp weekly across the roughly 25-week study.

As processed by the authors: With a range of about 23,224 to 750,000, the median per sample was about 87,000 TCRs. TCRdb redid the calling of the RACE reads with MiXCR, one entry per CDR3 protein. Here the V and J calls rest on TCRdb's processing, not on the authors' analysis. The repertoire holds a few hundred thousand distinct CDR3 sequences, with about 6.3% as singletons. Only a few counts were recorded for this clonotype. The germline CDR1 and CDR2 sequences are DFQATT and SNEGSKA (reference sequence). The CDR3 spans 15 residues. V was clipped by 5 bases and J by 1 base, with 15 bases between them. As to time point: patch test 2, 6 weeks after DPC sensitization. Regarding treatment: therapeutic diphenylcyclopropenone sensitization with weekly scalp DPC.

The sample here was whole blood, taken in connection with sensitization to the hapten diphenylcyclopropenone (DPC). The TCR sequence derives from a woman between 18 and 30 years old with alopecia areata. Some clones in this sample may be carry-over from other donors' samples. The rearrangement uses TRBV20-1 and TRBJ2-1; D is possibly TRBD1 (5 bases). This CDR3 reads CSAVPTYRSYNEQFF. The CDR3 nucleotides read TGCAGTGCTGTCCCGACTTACAGGTCCTACAATGAGCAGTTCTTC.